There are a few counts of the clone carrying this T cell receptor (beta chain). As yet, its antigen is unknown. This sample is drawn from a study of shared clonotypes between healthy human individuals. Broader study findings: A reduction in generation probabilities was seen for non-shared clonotypes relative to those shared by all four donors. Sampling was confined to blood; repertoires within tissues likely differ. Compared with memory subsets, naive subsets generally had larger estimated richness.

In the authors' workflow: Junction-only sequences produced by ImmunoSEQ had no quality scores, so filtering differed. Data came from immunoSEQ multiplex PCR; TCRdb stores just in-frame clones and leaves some out. That table furnishes V, J and clone size, whereas the DNA furnished D and trimming. Of some 240,000 clones listed, 50% to 75% are singletons. Germline V gene lookup returns CDR1 SGHVS and CDR2 FQNEAQ. Trimming stripped 5 bases from V and 3 bases from J, with 8 bases between. The CDR3 covers 12 residues. This TCR was recovered from a man aged 30 to 45 in good health. Specimen: memory CD4+ T cells sorted from blood. The sample's subset: CD45RA-negative fraction. The chain recombines TRBV7-8 with TRBJ2-7; D not resolved. This chain's CDR3 is CASSLNLYEQYF. The CDR3 bases are TGTGCCAGCAGCCTGAACCTCTACGAGCAGTACTTC.